Listed here are 4 T cell receptor beta chains from one sample, sequenced in a study of cytomegalovirus exposure and HLA in healthy donors. Produced via immunoSEQ multiplex PCR; TCRdb's table is partial and in-frame only. The data hold 110,000 to 150,000 clones, with approximately 84% observed a single time. Input material: PBMCs. These receptors were collected from a woman in her thirties in good health and CMV-seronegative.

The chain is built from TRBV6-5 and TRBJ2-1; D possibly corresponds to TRBD2 (6 bases). This CDR3 has 16 amino acids. The germline V gene encodes CDR1 MNHEY and CDR2 SVGAGI. Trimming cost V 2 bases and J 2 bases, with 13 bases left between them. The CDR3 loop is CASSYDVSGTYNEQFF. As DNA, the CDR3 is TGTGCCAGCAGTTACGATGTTAGCGGAACCTACAATGAGCAGTTCTTC.

The chain employs TRBV18 and TRBJ1-5, with D possibly TRBD1 on 6 matching bases. This CDR3 has 13 amino acids. Per the germline V gene, CDR1 is KGHSH and CDR2 is LQKENI. Trimming took 5 bases from V and 4 from J, leaving 9 bases between them. This CDR3 is CASSMDRNQPQHF. CDR3 coding DNA: TGTGCCAGCTCAATGGACAGAAATCAGCCCCAGCATTTT.

The chain couples TRBV5-1 to TRBJ1-1; possible D gene TRBD1, 5 bases. Trimming took 0 bases from V and 8 from J, leaving 14 bases between them. The CDR3 sequence is 14 residues long. Germline CDR1 SGHRS, CDR2 YFSETQ. CDR3 bases: TGCGCCAGCAGCTTGGTAACCAGGGAGGGAGAAGCTTTCTTT. It translates to CASSLVTREGEAFF.

In its sample, this clone was seen once. The chain uses TRBV5-8 and TRBJ1-6, with 7 bases fitting TRBD1. Germline assignment: CDR1 SGHTS and CDR2 YDEGEE. The length of the CDR3 is 15 residues. J was trimmed by 6 bases and V by 6 bases; bases with no gene match: 9. The CDR3 DNA sequence: TGTGCCAGCACATCCACAGGACAGGTTAATTCACCCCTCCACTTT. Its translation is CASTSTGQVNSPLHF.